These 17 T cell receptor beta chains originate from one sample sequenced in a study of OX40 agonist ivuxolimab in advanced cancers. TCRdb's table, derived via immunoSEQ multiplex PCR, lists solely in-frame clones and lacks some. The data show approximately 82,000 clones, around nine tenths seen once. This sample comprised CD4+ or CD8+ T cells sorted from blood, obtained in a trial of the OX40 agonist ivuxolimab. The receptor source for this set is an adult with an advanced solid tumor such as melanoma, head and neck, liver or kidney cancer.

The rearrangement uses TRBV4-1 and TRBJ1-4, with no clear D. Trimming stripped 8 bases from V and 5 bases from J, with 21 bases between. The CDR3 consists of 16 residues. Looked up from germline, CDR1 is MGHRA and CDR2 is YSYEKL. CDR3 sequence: CASRPQVTLKNEKLFF. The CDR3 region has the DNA TGCGCCAGCCGGCCCCAGGTTACATTGAAGAATGAAAAACTGTTTTTT.

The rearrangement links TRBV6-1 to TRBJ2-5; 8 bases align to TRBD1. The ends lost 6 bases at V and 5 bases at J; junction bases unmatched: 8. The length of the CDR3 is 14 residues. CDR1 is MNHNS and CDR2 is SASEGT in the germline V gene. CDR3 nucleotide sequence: TGTGCCAGCAGCGGACAGGGAGGATTGGAGACCCAGTACTTC. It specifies CASSGQGGLETQYF.

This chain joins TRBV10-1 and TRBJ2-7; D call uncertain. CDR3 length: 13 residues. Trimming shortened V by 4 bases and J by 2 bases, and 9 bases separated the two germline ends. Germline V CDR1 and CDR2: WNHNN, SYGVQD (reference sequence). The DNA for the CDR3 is TGCGCCAGCAGTGTAACCGAAGCCTACGAGCAGTACTTC. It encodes CASSVTEAYEQYF.

The CDR3 reads CASSGEGSSYNSPLHF. The DNA of the CDR3 is TGTGCCAGCAGTGGCGAGGGTAGCTCCTATAATTCACCCCTCCACTTT. The chain couples TRBV25-1 to TRBJ1-6, with D unresolved. V was clipped by 4 bases and J by 0 bases, with 10 bases between them. CDR3 length: 16 residues. Germline values: CDR1 MGHDK, CDR2 SYGVNS.

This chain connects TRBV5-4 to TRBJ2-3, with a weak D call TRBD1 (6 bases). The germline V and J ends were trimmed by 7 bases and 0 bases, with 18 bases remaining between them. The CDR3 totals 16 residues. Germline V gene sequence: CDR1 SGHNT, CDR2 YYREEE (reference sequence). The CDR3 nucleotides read TGTGCCAGCGAAAAGAAGACAGGCTTAAGCACAGATACGCAGTATTTT. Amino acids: CASEKKTGLSTDTQYF.

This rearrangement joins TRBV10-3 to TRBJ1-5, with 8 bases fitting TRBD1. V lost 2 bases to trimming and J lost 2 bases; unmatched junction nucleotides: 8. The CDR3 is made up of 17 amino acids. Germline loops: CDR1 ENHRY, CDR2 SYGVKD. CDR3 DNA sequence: TGTGCCATCAGTGAGCTAATGACAGGGGCGGGCAATCAGCCCCAGCATTTT. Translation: CAISELMTGAGNQPQHF.

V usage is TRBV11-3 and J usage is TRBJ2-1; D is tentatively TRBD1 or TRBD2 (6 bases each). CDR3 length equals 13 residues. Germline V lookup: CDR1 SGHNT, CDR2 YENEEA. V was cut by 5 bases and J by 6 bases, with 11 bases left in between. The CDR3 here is CASSPGGSNEQFF. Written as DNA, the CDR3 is TGTGCCAGCAGCCCCGGGGGCAGCAATGAGCAGTTCTTC.

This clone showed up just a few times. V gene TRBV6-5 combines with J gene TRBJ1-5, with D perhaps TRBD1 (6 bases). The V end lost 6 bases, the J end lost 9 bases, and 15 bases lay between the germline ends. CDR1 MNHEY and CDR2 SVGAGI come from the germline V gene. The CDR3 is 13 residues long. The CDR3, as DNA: TGTGCCAGCAGCGAAGCGGGGGCAGGGCCCCAGCATTTT. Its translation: CASSEAGAGPQHF.

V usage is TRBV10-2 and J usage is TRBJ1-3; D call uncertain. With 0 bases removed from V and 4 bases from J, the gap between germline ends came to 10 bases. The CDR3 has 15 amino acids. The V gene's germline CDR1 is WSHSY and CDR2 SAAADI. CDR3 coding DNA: TGCGCCAGCAGTGAGTCGACGGGGTACGGAAACACCATATATTTT. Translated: CASSESTGYGNTIYF.

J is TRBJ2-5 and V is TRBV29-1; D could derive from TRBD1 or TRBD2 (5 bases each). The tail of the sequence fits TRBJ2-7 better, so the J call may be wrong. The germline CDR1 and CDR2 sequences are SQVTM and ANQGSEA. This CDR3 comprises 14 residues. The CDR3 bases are TGCAGCGTTGCCTGGGACGAATACTCCTACGAGCAGTACTTC. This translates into CSVAWDEYSYEQYF.

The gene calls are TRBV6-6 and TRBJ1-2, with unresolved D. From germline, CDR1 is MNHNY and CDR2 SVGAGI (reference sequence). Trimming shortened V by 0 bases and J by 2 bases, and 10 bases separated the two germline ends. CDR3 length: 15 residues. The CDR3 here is CASSYSTGENYGYTF. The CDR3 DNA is TGTGCCAGCAGTTACTCGACTGGGGAAAACTATGGCTACACCTTC.

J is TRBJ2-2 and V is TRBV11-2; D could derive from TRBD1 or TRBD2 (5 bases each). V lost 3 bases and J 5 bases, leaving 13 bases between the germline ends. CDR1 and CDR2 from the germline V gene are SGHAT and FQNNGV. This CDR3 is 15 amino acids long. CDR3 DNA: TGTGCCAGCAGCTTGGGACGGCACATTACCGGGGAGCTGTTTTTT. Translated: CASSLGRHITGELFF.

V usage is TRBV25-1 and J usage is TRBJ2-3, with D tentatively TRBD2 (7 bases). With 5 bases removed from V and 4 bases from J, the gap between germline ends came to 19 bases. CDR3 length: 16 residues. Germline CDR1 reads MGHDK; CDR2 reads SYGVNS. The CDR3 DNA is TGTGCCAGCAGTAACTTCGGGGGGCGGGGTGCAGATACGCAGTATTTT. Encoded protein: CASSNFGGRGADTQYF.

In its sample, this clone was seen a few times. The CDR3 region has the DNA TGTGCCAGCAGGAGAACAGGGGTTACTGAAGCTTTCTTT. Translated: CASRRTGVTEAFF. This chain links TRBV14 with TRBJ1-1; 7 nucleotides match TRBD1. J was trimmed by 5 bases and V by 6 bases; bases with no gene match: 6. Germline CDR1 SGHDN, CDR2 FVKESK. This CDR3 is built from 13 residues. Drawing the rest from reference TRBV14 and TRBJ1-1, the complete variable domain is EAGVTQFPSHSVIEKGQTVTLRCDPISGHDNLYWYRRVMGKEIKFLLHFVKESKQDESGMPNNRFLAERTGGTYSTLKVQPAELEDSGVYFCASRRTGVTEAFFGQGTRLTVV.

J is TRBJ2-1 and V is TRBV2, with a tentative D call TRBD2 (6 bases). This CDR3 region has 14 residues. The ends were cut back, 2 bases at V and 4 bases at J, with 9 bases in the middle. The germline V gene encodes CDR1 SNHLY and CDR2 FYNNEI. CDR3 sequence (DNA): TGTGCCAGCAGTGAAAGGACTACTTACAATGAGCAGTTCTTC. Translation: CASSERTTYNEQFF.

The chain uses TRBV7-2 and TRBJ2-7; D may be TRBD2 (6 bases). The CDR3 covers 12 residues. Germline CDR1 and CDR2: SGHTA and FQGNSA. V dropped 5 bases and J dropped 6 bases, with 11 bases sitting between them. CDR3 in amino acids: CASSPYGGEQYF. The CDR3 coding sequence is TGTGCCAGCAGCCCCTACGGGGGCGAGCAGTACTTC.

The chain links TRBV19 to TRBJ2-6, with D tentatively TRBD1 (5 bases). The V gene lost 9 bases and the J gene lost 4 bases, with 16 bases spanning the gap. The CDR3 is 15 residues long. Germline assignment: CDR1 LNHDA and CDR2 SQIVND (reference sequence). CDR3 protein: CASKMQGPGANVLTF. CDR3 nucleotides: TGTGCCAGCAAGATGCAGGGTCCCGGGGCCAACGTCCTGACTTTC.